This TCR beta chain is drawn from a study of blood T cell repertoires in COVID-19. As for the study in general: Researchers got acute and convalescent COVID-19 samples from the United States, Italy and Spain.

V shed 4 bases and J shed 1 base, with 13 bases lying between them. The CDR3 runs 16 residues. The germline gives CDR1 MNHEY, CDR2 SVGAGI. Clones were sequenced by immunoSEQ multiplex PCR, and TCRdb holds only the in-frame ones, with some missing. Here the sample spans around 110,000 clones, roughly 85% being singletons. Input material: peripheral blood. This clonotype was obtained from a man in his forties with acute or convalescent COVID-19. The genes are TRBV6-5 and TRBJ2-2; no reliable D call. The CDR3 loop is CASSSYDNLNTGELFF. The DNA of the CDR3 is TGTGCCAGCAGTTCGTACGACAACTTGAACACCGGGGAGCTGTTTTTT.